The T cell receptor beta chain described here comes from a study of T cells after yellow fever vaccination. Study details: For low cell numbers, libraries were made with SMART-Seq v4 Ultra Low Input.

The authors made TCR cDNA by 5'RACE template switching, adding a universal primer site and UMIs. MiXCR was run by TCRdb on the 5' RACE reads, yielding one entry per CDR3 protein. Seen here are 300,000 to 450,000 distinct CDR3 sequences, approximately 8% observed once, and the top ten hold approximately 18%. Germline V gene sequence: CDR1 MGHRA, CDR2 YSYEKL. V dropped 6 bases and J dropped 3; count of bases not matched to a gene: 11. The CDR3 has 16 residues. This clonotype was counted between two and nine times. The chain recombines TRBV4-1 with TRBJ2-3, with 8 bases lining up with TRBD2. This clonotype was sampled from a man younger than 35 who received the YFV17D yellow fever vaccine. The source material was PBMCs, sampled around 45 days after the first yellow fever vaccination. The CDR3 nucleotides read TGCGCCAGCAGTCCCGAGGTAGCGGGGATTACAGATACGCAGTATTTT. This translates into CASSPEVAGITDTQYF.